These 12 T cell receptor beta chains were sequenced from one sample in a study of beta chain features in type 1 diabetes. The isolated RNA, all of it, was reverse transcribed, so expressed TCRB transcripts were what got sequenced. Sequenced by immunoSEQ multiplex PCR; TCRdb stores in-frame clones only, minus some. This sample has a few hundred thousand clones, with around 20% found just once. Sequencing used naive CD4+ T cells from blood. The receptors were sampled from a woman aged 18-30 years in good health.

The chain recombines TRBV7-9 with TRBJ2-4; D gene uncertain. There are 17 residues in the CDR3. Trimming removed 5 bases from V and 1 base from J, with 18 bases in between. CDR1 is SEHNR, CDR2 FQNEAQ, per germline (reference sequence). The chain's CDR3 is CASSPGTPSFAKNIQYF. The CDR3 DNA reads as TGTGCCAGCAGCCCGGGTACCCCGAGCTTCGCCAAAAACATTCAGTACTTC.

V is TRBV9 and J is TRBJ2-5, with 10 bases matching TRBD2. The CDR3 is made up of 15 amino acids. With V trimmed by 1 base and J by 5 bases, 5 bases remained unmatched. In germline, CDR1 is SGDLS, CDR2 YYNGEE. The chain's CDR3 is CASSVSGRAGETQYF. The CDR3 coding sequence is TGTGCCAGCAGCGTAAGCGGGAGGGCCGGGGAGACCCAGTACTTC.

The chain is built from TRBV9 and TRBJ2-7; D uncertain. Germline CDR1 and CDR2: SGDLS and YYNGEE. The V gene lost 0 bases and the J gene lost 0 bases, with 10 bases spanning the gap. The CDR3 spans 15 residues. CDR3 sequence (DNA): TGTGCCAGCAGCGTAGCGAGCGAACCCTCCTACGAGCAGTACTTC. It encodes CASSVASEPSYEQYF.

CDR3 loop: CASRRTSGSRNTQYF. DNA for the CDR3: TGTGCCAGCCGAAGGACTAGCGGGAGTCGGAATACGCAGTATTTT. The rearrangement joins TRBV27 to TRBJ2-3; 13 bases are shared with TRBD2. Per the germline V gene, CDR1 is MNHEY and CDR2 is SMNVEV (reference sequence). J lost 7 bases, V lost 8 bases, and 9 bases had no gene match. CDR3 length equals 15 residues.

The rearrangement links TRBV27 to TRBJ1-2; D gene unclear. Trimming left V 6 bases short and J 4 bases short, with 12 bases between. This CDR3 is built from 13 residues. The germline gives CDR1 MNHEY, CDR2 SMNVEV (reference sequence). The CDR3 nucleotides are TGTGCCAGCAGGAGGGTGGAGGGCTATGGCTACACCTTC. As protein: CASRRVEGYGYTF.

The rearrangement links TRBV15 to TRBJ1-4; TRBD1 matches at 8 bases. The V segment lost 1 base and the J segment 5 bases; nucleotides outside the gene matches: 6. Germline CDR1 and CDR2: LNHNV and YYDKDF (reference sequence). The CDR3 length is 16 residues. The CDR3 sequence is CATSRADRGMNEKLFF. The CDR3, as DNA: TGTGCCACCAGCAGAGCTGACAGGGGAATGAATGAAAAACTGTTTTTT.

This clone was seen more than once but under ten times. The chain links TRBV30 to TRBJ1-5; D is possibly TRBD1 (5 bases). The CDR3 spans 15 residues. Germline loops: CDR1 GTSNPN, CDR2 SVGIG (reference sequence). V gave up 3 bases and J gave up 1 base, with 13 bases separating them. The CDR3 reads CAWSADNGSNQPQHF. The DNA of the CDR3 is TGTGCCTGGAGCGCGGACAATGGGAGCAATCAGCCCCAGCATTTT.

A few counts support this clone. The V and J genes are TRBV30 and TRBJ1-1, with TRBD1 matching 9 bases. The CDR3 is 14 residues long. Germline-derived CDR1 and CDR2 are GTSNPN and SVGIG (reference sequence). The V gene end was trimmed by 6 bases and the J gene end by 0 bases; junction bases not matched to a gene: 5. The CDR3 is CACGTGIMNTEAFF. In nucleotides, the CDR3 is TGTGCCTGCGGGACAGGGATTATGAACACTGAAGCTTTCTTT.

The J gene is TRBJ2-1, the V gene TRBV2; a possible D gene is TRBD1 (5 bases). The CDR3 is made up of 13 amino acids. V lost 11 bases to trimming and J lost 6 bases, with 17 bases between them. Germline CDR1 reads SNHLY; CDR2 reads FYNNEI. In DNA form, the CDR3 reads TGTGCCTCAGCAGGGCAGGGCAGCAATGAGCAGTTCTTC. Protein: CASAGQGSNEQFF.

This clone was counted only a few times. The chain uses TRBV7-9 and TRBJ1-2, with D possibly matching TRBD1 (6 bases). The CDR3 extends over 15 amino acids. Deletions cut 0 bases from V and 4 bases from J, with 12 bases between. Germline-derived CDR1 and CDR2 are SEHNR and FQNEAQ (reference sequence). The CDR3 region has the DNA TGTGCCAGCAGCTTAGCGTCACAGGGAGTCTATGGCTACACCTTC. It encodes CASSLASQGVYGYTF.

This clone turned up a few times. This chain links TRBV5-1 with TRBJ2-7, with a possible D match to TRBD2 (6 bases). Between the trimmed V and J ends, which lost 2 bases and 4 bases, there was a span of 16 bases. This CDR3 contains 15 residues. Looked up from germline, CDR1 is SGHRS and CDR2 is YFSETQ. The CDR3 loop reads CASSFLPGASYEQYF. For the CDR3, the DNA is TGCGCCAGCAGCTTCTTACCGGGAGCCTCGTACGAGCAGTACTTC.

This clone was detected a few times. The rearrangement links TRBV14 to TRBJ2-7; 11 bases are shared with TRBD2. The CDR3 loop spans 15 amino acids. V lost 1 base and J lost 2; bases outside the gene matches: 1. In germline, CDR1 is SGHDN, CDR2 FVKESK. Written as DNA, the CDR3 is TGTGCCAGCAGCCAAGGACTAGCGGGGACCTACGAGCAGTACTTC. Protein: CASSQGLAGTYEQYF.